Presented here are 19 T cell receptor beta chains from one specimen sequenced in a study of PD-L1 blockade in urothelial cancer. Profiled with immunoSEQ multiplex PCR; TCRdb holds only in-frame clones, not every one. Among more than 30,000 clones listed, 70% to 85% were seen once. Source: PBMCs, taken around atezolizumab (anti-PD-L1) treatment. The receptor set was obtained from a man in his 60s with urothelial cancer.

For the CDR3, the DNA is TGCAGCTACCGGAAAGGGGGCACAGATACGCAGTATTTT. It translates to CSYRKGGTDTQYF. The chain couples TRBV29-1 to TRBJ2-3, with TRBD1 as a possible D gene (5 bases). CDR3 length: 13 amino acids. With 8 bases removed from V and 1 base from J, the gap between germline ends came to 13 bases. The V gene's germline CDR1 is SQVTM and CDR2 ANQGSEA.

A word on this clone: This may come from a read error, since a much larger clone is one base off. The V call is TRBV6-1, the J call TRBJ2-7, with a weak D call TRBD1 (6 bases). The V end was cut by 6 bases, the J end by 1 base, with 10 bases between. Germline V gives CDR1 MNHNS, CDR2 SASEGT. This CDR3 has 13 amino acids. The CDR3: CASSQDSSYEQYF. CDR3 bases: TGTGCCAGCAGCCAGGACAGTTCCTACGAGCAGTACTTC.

The genes are TRBV30 and TRBJ2-5; TRBD1 matches 8 bases. Trimming removed 0 bases from V and 4 bases from J; junction bases left unmatched: 10. CDR1 is GTSNPN and CDR2 is SVGIG in the germline V gene (reference sequence). The CDR3 sequence is 16 residues long. The CDR3 DNA sequence: TGTGCCTGGAGTGTACAGTTGGCAGGGGGCGTAGAGACCCAGTACTTC. Translated: CAWSVQLAGGVETQYF.

This chain connects TRBV13 to TRBJ1-1, with 8 nucleotides matching TRBD1. The V segment lost 0 bases and the J segment 4 bases; nucleotides outside the gene matches: 10. The CDR3 length is 17 residues. Germline V CDR1 and CDR2: PRHDT, FYEKMQ (reference sequence). The CDR3 region is CASSLGYFGQGATEAFF. The DNA for the CDR3 is TGTGCCAGCAGCTTAGGCTACTTCGGGCAGGGGGCCACTGAAGCTTTCTTT. Full variable domain (missing parts from reference TRBV13 and TRBJ1-1): AAGVIQSPRHLIKEKRETATLKCYPIPRHDTVYWYQQGPGQDPQFLISFYEKMQSDKGSIPDRFSAQQFSDYHSELNMSSLELGDSALYFCASSLGYFGQGATEAFFGQGTRLTVV.

The V and J genes are TRBV5-1 and TRBJ1-1; 7 nucleotides agree with TRBD1. The CDR3 consists of 16 residues. Losses at the gene ends were 4 bases for V and 5 bases for J; bases not matched to a gene: 14. Germline V gives CDR1 SGHRS, CDR2 YFSETQ. Here the CDR3 DNA reads TGCGCCAGCAGCCCGCGACAGGGAGGTCTGGGTACTGAAGCTTTCTTT. Its protein product is CASSPRQGGLGTEAFF.

The V and J genes are TRBV7-2 and TRBJ1-6; D gene ambiguous. CDR1 SGHTA and CDR2 FQGNSA come from the germline V gene. This CDR3 has 13 residues. Deletions cut 1 base from V and 10 bases from J, with 8 bases between. The CDR3: CASSLEQLSPLHF. CDR3 coding DNA: TGTGCCAGCAGCTTAGAACAATTGTCACCCCTCCACTTT.

Here the CDR3 DNA reads TGTGCCAGCTCACCCGACAGGGATCGGGAAGCTTTCTTT. Protein sequence: CASSPDRDREAFF. The chain combines TRBV18 with TRBJ1-1; 7 positions agree with TRBD1. After removal of 3 bases from V and 8 bases from J, the junction contained 6 bases not matched to a gene. In germline, CDR1 is KGHSH, CDR2 LQKENI. The CDR3 has 13 amino acids. Combining the CDR3 with reference TRBV18 and TRBJ1-1 gives the whole variable domain NAGVMQNPRHLVRRRGQEARLRCSPMKGHSHVYWYRQLPEEGLKFMVYLQKENIIDESGMPKERFSAEFPKEGPSILRIQQVVRGDSAAYFCASSPDRDREAFFGQGTRLTVV.

The chain joins TRBV7-9 to TRBJ2-3, with TRBD2 identical over 13 bases. Trimming removed 1 base from V and 2 bases from J; junction bases left unmatched: 6. CDR1 is SEHNR, CDR2 FQNEAQ, per germline (reference sequence). The CDR3 has 18 residues. CDR3 residues: CASSLGLAGGIVTDTQYF. DNA of the CDR3: TGTGCCAGCAGCTTAGGACTAGCGGGAGGTATTGTCACAGATACGCAGTATTTT.

V and J are TRBV5-8 and TRBJ1-2; TRBD1 matches 7 bases. V shed 4 bases, J shed 2 bases, and the junction held 11 bases outside the gene matches. CDR3 length: 16 residues. CDR1 SGHTS and CDR2 YDEGEE come from the germline V gene. The CDR3 DNA reads TGTGCCAGCAGCCGCGGGGTGGGACAGCACAACTATGGCTACACCTTC. Its protein is CASSRGVGQHNYGYTF.

This sequence joins TRBV2 and TRBJ1-5; TRBD1 aligns across 7 bases. This CDR3 has 16 amino acids. Per the germline V gene, CDR1 is SNHLY and CDR2 is FYNNEI. V was clipped by 5 bases and J by 4 bases; unmatched bases: 11. In DNA form, the CDR3 reads TGTGCCAGCAGTAGCCGTAGGGACAGAAATAATCAGCCCCAGCATTTT. Protein: CASSSRRDRNNQPQHF.

The rearrangement joins TRBV7-9 to TRBJ2-3; 8 bases are shared with TRBD1. CDR3 length: 15 residues. V lost 6 bases, J lost 5 bases, and 10 bases stayed unmatched. Germline V lookup: CDR1 SEHNR, CDR2 FQNEAQ (reference sequence). The CDR3 bases are TGTGCCAGCAGGGGTGGTCAGGGGGCAGGAGATACGCAGTATTTT. Translating it yields CASRGGQGAGDTQYF.

The chain employs TRBV9 and TRBJ2-5; 11 positions match TRBD2. This CDR3 is built from 15 residues. With V trimmed by 6 bases and J by 3 bases, 7 bases remained unmatched. Per the germline V gene, CDR1 is SGDLS and CDR2 is YYNGEE. The CDR3 DNA sequence: TGTGCCAGCAACATAGCGGGGGGGACTAAAGAGACCCAGTACTTC. Translated: CASNIAGGTKETQYF.

The chain employs TRBV11-2 and TRBJ2-1; 8 bases agree with TRBD2. The CDR3 covers 16 residues. With 1 base clipped from V and 8 bases from J, the junction kept 10 bases outside the gene matches. CDR1 is SGHAT, CDR2 FQNNGV, per germline. In nucleotides, the CDR3 is TGTGCCAGCAGCTTAGGGATCGGGACTAGTATTTATGAGCAGTTCTTC. It yields the protein CASSLGIGTSIYEQFF.

This chain uses TRBV5-4 with TRBJ1-2; possibly TRBD1 for D (5 bases). CDR3 length equals 15 residues. The germline CDR1 and CDR2 sequences are SGHNT and YYREEE (reference sequence). With 4 bases removed from V and 0 bases from J, the gap between germline ends came to 13 bases. CDR3 coding DNA: TGTGCCAGCAGCACCCCCAGGGACTCTAACTATGGCTACACCTTC. Protein sequence: CASSTPRDSNYGYTF.

The chain uses TRBV7-2 and TRBJ1-5, with 9 bases that match TRBD1. The CDR3 length is 13 residues. Germline CDR1 reads SGHTA; CDR2 reads FQGNSA. The ends lost 5 bases at V and 7 bases at J; junction bases unmatched: 3. CDR3 in amino acids: CASSLDRGQPQHF. The CDR3 DNA sequence: TGTGCCAGCAGCCTGGACAGGGGACAGCCCCAGCATTTT.

This rearrangement joins TRBV19 to TRBJ2-7; no definite D call. This CDR3 region has 15 residues. The germline gives CDR1 LNHDA, CDR2 SQIVND (reference sequence). Between the trimmed V and J ends, which lost 3 bases and 1 base, there was a span of 13 bases. DNA for the CDR3: TGTGCCAGTAGTATTACCGACTCCGATTCCTACGAGCAGTACTTC. Translation gives CASSITDSDSYEQYF.

The chain uses TRBV30 and TRBJ1-4; D call uncertain. Trimming pared 1 base from V and 4 bases from J, leaving 13 bases between. CDR1 and CDR2 from the germline V gene are GTSNPN and SVGIG (reference sequence). This CDR3 is 15 amino acids long. This CDR3 reads CAWSGPTPLNEKLFF. In DNA, the CDR3 is TGTGCCTGGAGTGGTCCGACACCCCTTAATGAAAAACTGTTTTTT.

The rearrangement links TRBV28 to TRBJ1-4, with D perhaps matching TRBD1 (6 bases). CDR1 MDHEN and CDR2 SYDVKM come from the germline V gene. V was cut by 3 bases and J by 7 bases, with 12 bases left in between. CDR3 length: 14 residues. CDR3: CASSFAGAGEKLFF. The CDR3 DNA is TGTGCCAGCAGTTTTGCAGGGGCTGGTGAAAAACTGTTTTTT.

This clone has more than one count but fewer than ten. The V gene is TRBV7-2, the J gene TRBJ2-1, with D possibly TRBD1 on 6 matching bases. The germline V gene encodes CDR1 SGHTA and CDR2 FQGNSA. V lost 4 bases to trimming and J lost 9 bases, with 16 bases between them. This CDR3 has 14 amino acids. The CDR3 region has the DNA TGTGCCAGCAGCTCTCGGATGACAGGATCTGAGCAGTTCTTC. Its translation: CASSSRMTGSEQFF.